One and the same sample provided the 5 T cell receptor beta chains below, sequenced in a study of technical replicates of blood from several donors. Assay used: immunoSEQ multiplex PCR; TCRdb lists only in-frame clones, some missing. Of 50,000 to 60,000 clones detected, about 94% appear once; the ten largest clones hold around 3%. The sample consisted of PBMCs. The receptors were gathered from a human donor in good health. Some clones in this sample may be carry-over from other donors' samples.

This sequence joins TRBV30 and TRBJ2-2; possibly TRBD1 for D (5 bases). Trimming left V 0 bases short and J 1 base short, with 9 bases between. The CDR3 is made up of 15 amino acids. CDR1 and CDR2 (germline): GTSNPN, SVGIG (reference sequence). In nucleotides, the CDR3 is TGTGCCTGGAGTGTAGCAGGGATGAACACCGGGGAGCTGTTTTTT. This encodes CAWSVAGMNTGELFF. Full variable domain (rest looked up from reference TRBV30 and TRBJ2-2): SQTIHQWPATLVQPVGSPLSLECTVEGTSNPNLYWYRQAAGRGLQLLFYSVGIGQISSEVPQNLSASRPQDRQFILSSKKLLLSDSGFYLCAWSVAGMNTGELFFGEGSRLTVL.

The rearrangement uses TRBV11-2 and TRBJ1-4; TRBD1 agrees at 9 bases. Germline values: CDR1 SGHAT, CDR2 FQNNGV. V trimming: 5 bases; J trimming: 8 bases; junction bases outside the gene matches: 6. CDR3 size: 14 residues. In DNA form, the CDR3 reads TGTGCCAGCAGCAGAACCGGGACAGGGGAAAAACTGTTTTTT. Translating gives CASSRTGTGEKLFF. Based on the CDR3 plus reference TRBV11-2 and TRBJ1-4, the full variable domain is EAGVAQSPRYKIIEKRQSVAFWCNPISGHATLYWYQQILGQGPKLLIQFQNNGVVDDSQLPKDRFSAERLKGVDSTLKIQPAKLEDSAVYLCASSRTGTGEKLFFGSGTQLSVL.

V gene TRBV4-1 combines with J gene TRBJ2-3, with 7 bases fitting TRBD2. V trimming: 0 bases; J trimming: 6 bases; junction bases outside the gene matches: 27. The CDR3 is 22 amino acids. Germline V gene data show CDR1 as MGHRA and CDR2 as YSYEKL. The DNA for the CDR3 is TGCGCCAGCAGCCAAGATTGGGTAGAATACGGGCGGGCACCCTCCGGGAGGGATACGCAGTATTTT. It specifies CASSQDWVEYGRAPSGRDTQYF.

The chain uses TRBV6-5 and TRBJ2-5, with TRBD2 identical over 9 bases. CDR3 length: 15 residues. V gave up 6 bases and J gave up 5 bases; unmatched junction bases: 10. Germline V gene lookup returns CDR1 MNHEY and CDR2 SVGAGI. CDR3 DNA sequence: TGTGCCAGCAGCCCCTTAGCGGGAGTGAAGGAGACCCAGTACTTC. The encoded protein is CASSPLAGVKETQYF.

V gene TRBV23-1 combines with J gene TRBJ1-2, with 8 bases fitting TRBD1. TRBV23-1 is noted as an ORF with a role that remains uncertain. This CDR3 is built from 19 residues. J gave up 3 bases and V 0 bases, and 15 bases lay outside the gene matches. For the CDR3, the DNA is TGCGCCAGCAGTCAATCAGGGGGGGGGAGGTTACAGGGGGACTATGGCTACACCTTC. It specifies CASSQSGGGRLQGDYGYTF.